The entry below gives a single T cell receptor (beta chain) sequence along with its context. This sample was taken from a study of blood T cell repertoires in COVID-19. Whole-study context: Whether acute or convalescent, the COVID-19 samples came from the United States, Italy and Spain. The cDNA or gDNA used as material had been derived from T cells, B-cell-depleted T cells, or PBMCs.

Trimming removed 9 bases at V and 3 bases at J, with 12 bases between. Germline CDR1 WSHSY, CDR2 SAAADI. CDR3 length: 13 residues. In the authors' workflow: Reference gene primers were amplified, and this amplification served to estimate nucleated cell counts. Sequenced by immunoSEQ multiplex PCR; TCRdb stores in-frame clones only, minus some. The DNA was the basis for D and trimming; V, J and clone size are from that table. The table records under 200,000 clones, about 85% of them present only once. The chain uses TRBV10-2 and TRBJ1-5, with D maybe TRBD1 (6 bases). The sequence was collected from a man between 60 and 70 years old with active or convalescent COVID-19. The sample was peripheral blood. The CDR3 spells CASGRDNNQPQHF. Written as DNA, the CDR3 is TGCGCCAGTGGCCGGGACAACAATCAGCCCCAGCATTTT.